This T cell receptor (beta chain) was obtained from a study of cytomegalovirus exposure and HLA in healthy donors. Points from the study as a whole: Rare sequences made up most TCRs, while some public TCRs were found in many donors. The records held CMV serostatus as the only immune exposure information.

Note on this clone: No antigen is known for it.

The V gene's germline CDR1 is GTSNPN and CDR2 SVGIG (reference sequence). Losses at the gene ends were 8 bases for V and 1 base for J; bases not matched to a gene: 14. The CDR3 contains 17 residues. Primers for the PCR totalled 60 Vbeta and 13 Jbeta. Method: immunoSEQ multiplex PCR; TCRdb's copy keeps in-frame clones and lacks some. The sample has 50,000 to 65,000 clones, more than 70% seen once. This clonotype was sampled from a woman under 30 in good health and CMV-seronegative. Sequenced sample: PBMCs. The gene calls are TRBV30 and TRBJ2-1, with TRBD2 matching over 10 bases. This chain's CDR3 is CARRPTSGLLSYNEQFF. CDR3 bases: TGTGCCAGAAGGCCGACTAGCGGGCTTCTTTCCTACAATGAGCAGTTCTTC.